This TCR beta chain was observed in a study of blood T cell repertoires in COVID-19 (TCRdb year 2020). With regard to the full study: Collaborator samples came from the United States, Italy and Spain and covered acute and convalescent phases of COVID-19. The material from the prospective study consisted of cDNA or gDNA derived from T cells, B-cell-depleted T cells, or PBMCs. Subjects who had been exposed to COVID-19, were actively infected with it, or had recovered from it provided the deeply sampled blood TCRbeta repertoires that made up the dataset. The repertoires were made available in a free public database intended to serve as a resource for research on the immune response to SARS-CoV-2. The samples were drawn from the first 160 participants of the ongoing ImmuneRACE study and from 950 to 1,500 subjects provided by 6 global collaborators. Sample metadata almost always included a de-identified subject ID, COVID-19 status, age in years and sex. HLA class I and class II types, where available, came from metadata supplied by the sample provider rather than from assay-based typing. Paper-wide results and their limitations: Clinical and demographic metadata were provided uncurated, with the amount varying by source and participant.

TCRbeta CDR3 regions were amplified from genomic DNA using the immunoSEQ Assay, a bias-controlled multiplex PCR. Per the authors' processing: Nucleated cell counts per sample were estimated from amplification of reference gene primers within the assay. To quantify the absolute abundance of each unique TCRbeta CDR3 rearrangement, sequence reads were collapsed and filtered. For each sample, productive Simpson clonality was calculated by taking the square root of Simpson's diversity index across productive rearrangements. The source is immuneACCESS, and TCRdb retained only in-frame sequences with V and J called. Part of the clones is not carried over; for the studies checked, unresolved V genes explain less than half of this, and the remainder is unexplained. V and J calls plus clone size are reproduced from that table; the DNA served to infer D and trimming. This sample has about 180,000 clones in its table, and roughly 80% of those were observed once. The biggest ten clones account for about 18% of the sample.

Worth noting for this clone: Which antigen it targets is not known. Per-base qualities were not stored, and no clone one base away is much larger.

Participants in the prospective study were enrolled through a virtual design, were aged about 18 to 100 years, and lived in 24 United States geographic areas. In the prospective study, participants were assigned to cohorts based on the clinical history participants reported in a screening survey and a study questionnaire. ImmuneRACE Cohort 3 recovered participants were defined by two consecutive negative NP/OP PCR tests, healthcare professional clearance, or symptom resolution. Each participant in the prospective study had whole blood, serum and a nasopharyngeal or oropharyngeal swab collected by mobile phlebotomists. Participants in the prospective study had the option to provide additional blood draws and questionnaires over a 2-month period. Before DNA extraction, prospective study blood samples were shipped either frozen or at room temperature. Sequenced sample: PBMCs or T cells enriched from blood (not recorded which). This TCR derives from a woman aged 45-59 years who had recovered from COVID-19.

Read as DNA, the sequence is TGTGCCAGCAGCTTAGGGGGACAGGGCTACAATGAGCAGTTCTTC. Its translation is CASSLGGQGYNEQFF. This chain joins TRBV11-3 to TRBJ2-1; 9 middle bases align to TRBD1. The junction shows trimming of 1 base on V and 3 bases on J, and the gene matches do not reach 1 base of it. The CDR3 contains 15 residues, cysteine and phenylalanine counted. Of all the DNA, just the CDR3 is kept, 45 bases in frame from base 1. The germline V gene provides CDR1 SGHNT and CDR2 YENEEA.